The sequence of this TCR beta chain was determined in a study of T-cell memory formation after mild COVID-19. Each CDR3 protein is one row after TCRdb ran MiXCR on the 5' RACE reads. The repertoire has almost 550,000 distinct CDR3 sequences, roughly 22% of them found once; the top ten carry about 12%. This clonotype was observed many times. This receptor was taken from an adult woman who had mild COVID-19 (a few samples of this study predate the infection). Cell type and time point are not known. Sequencing was carried out using PBMCs or a T cell subset sorted from them (not recorded which).

The CDR3 loop is CATSRVAGWDETQYF. CDR3 in DNA: TGTGCCACCAGCAGAGTGGCGGGTTGGGACGAGACCCAGTACTTC. J is TRBJ2-5 and V is TRBV15; either TRBD1 or TRBD2 may fit D (5 bases each). Germline-derived CDR1 and CDR2 are LNHNV and YYDKDF (reference sequence). CDR3 length: 15 amino acids. Trimming stripped 1 base from V and 5 bases from J, with 14 bases between.